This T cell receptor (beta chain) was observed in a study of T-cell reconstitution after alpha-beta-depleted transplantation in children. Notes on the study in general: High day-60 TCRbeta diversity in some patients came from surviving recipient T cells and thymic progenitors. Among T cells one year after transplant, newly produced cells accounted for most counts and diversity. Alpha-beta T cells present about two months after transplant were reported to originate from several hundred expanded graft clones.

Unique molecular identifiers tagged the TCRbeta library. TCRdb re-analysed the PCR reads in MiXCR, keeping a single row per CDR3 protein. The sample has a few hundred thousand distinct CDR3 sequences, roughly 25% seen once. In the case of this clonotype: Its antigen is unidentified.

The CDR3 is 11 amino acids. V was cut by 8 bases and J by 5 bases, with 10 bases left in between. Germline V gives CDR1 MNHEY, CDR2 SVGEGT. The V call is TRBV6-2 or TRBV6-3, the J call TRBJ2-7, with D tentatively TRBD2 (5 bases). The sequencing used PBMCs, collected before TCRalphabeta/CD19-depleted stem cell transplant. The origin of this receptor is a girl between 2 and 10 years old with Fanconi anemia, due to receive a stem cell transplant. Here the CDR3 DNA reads TGTGCCAGCGGGAGATGGAACGAGCAGTACTTC. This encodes CASGRWNEQYF.